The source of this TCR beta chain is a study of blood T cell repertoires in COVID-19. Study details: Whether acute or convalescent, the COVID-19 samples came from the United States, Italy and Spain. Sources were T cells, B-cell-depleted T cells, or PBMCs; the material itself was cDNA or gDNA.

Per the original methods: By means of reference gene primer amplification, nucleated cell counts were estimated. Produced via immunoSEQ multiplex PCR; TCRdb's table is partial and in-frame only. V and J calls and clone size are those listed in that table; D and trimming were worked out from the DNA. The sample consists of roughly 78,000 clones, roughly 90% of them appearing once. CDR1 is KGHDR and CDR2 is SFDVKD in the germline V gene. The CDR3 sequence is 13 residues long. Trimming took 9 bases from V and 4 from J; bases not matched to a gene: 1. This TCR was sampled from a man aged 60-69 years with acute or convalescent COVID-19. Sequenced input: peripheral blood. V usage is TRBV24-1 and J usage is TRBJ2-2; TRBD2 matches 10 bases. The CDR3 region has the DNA TGTGCCACCCAGCGGGAGGGCACCGGGGAGCTGTTTTTT. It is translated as CATQREGTGELFF.